This T cell receptor (beta chain) emerged from a study of sequential checkpoint blockade in melanoma. This clone was recorded only once. The CDR3 totals 13 residues. Germline values: CDR1 MGHRA, CDR2 YSYEKL. V lost 6 bases and J 2 bases, leaving 9 bases between the germline ends. Profiling relied on immunoSEQ multiplex PCR, and the TCRdb table lists in-frame clones only, not all of them. The sample includes about 12,000 clones, 82% of them seen just once. This sample's treatment: randomized to nivolumab then ipilimumab (arm A) or the reverse (arm B). Patients had received no earlier DNA-damaging chemotherapy.

Source: CD8+ T cells sorted from blood (inferred from file names), taken from a patient given nivolumab and ipilimumab in sequence. The clonotype originates from a human donor with melanoma. This chain uses TRBV4-1 with TRBJ2-3; D possibly corresponds to TRBD1 (5 bases). Here the CDR3 DNA reads TGCGCCAGCAGGCCGACAGTCACAGATACGCAGTATTTT. Protein sequence: CASRPTVTDTQYF.